The clone carrying this T cell receptor beta chain came up a few times. Antigen unknown. This CDR3 spans 14 amino acids. V lost 4 bases, J lost 6 bases, and 5 bases stayed unmatched. CDR1 is SGHTA, CDR2 FQGNSA, per germline. The sample comes from a study of Ad26.COV2.S vaccination and SARS-CoV-2 variants. Notes on the study in general: Greater spike-specific TCR breadth was seen in vaccine recipients than in placebo recipients. For non-spike TCRs, breadth in vaccine recipients resembled that in placebo recipients.

Treatment noted: over 15 received Ad26.COV2.S at low or high dose, single or two shots; about five received placebo; per-sample allocation not given. Samples were taken on day 63 after the first vaccine or placebo injection. Sequencing was performed with immunoSEQ multiplex PCR; in TCRdb, only in-frame clones are kept and a portion is missing. The top ten hold approximately 2% of the sample, which has about 320,000 clones, around 85% seen once. This sequence originates from a person between 18 and 65 years old who received the Ad26.COV2.S COVID-19 vaccine or a placebo. Specimen: peripheral blood, collected in a trial of Ad26.COV2.S vaccine versus placebo. The chain combines TRBV7-2 with TRBJ2-1; 8 bases are shared with TRBD2. CDR3 residues: CASSWGLVINEQFF. In DNA, the CDR3 is TGTGCCAGCAGCTGGGGACTAGTTATCAATGAGCAGTTCTTC.